The source of this TCR beta chain is a study of shared clonotypes between healthy human individuals. To note about this clone: Other DNA sequences in the sample encode the same CDR3.

The trim removed 1 base at V and 3 bases at J, leaving 0 bases unmatched. The CDR3 totals 14 residues. Germline CDR1 and CDR2: MGHRA and YSYEKL. The table came from immunoSEQ multiplex PCR; TCRdb's copy has only in-frame clones and leaves some out. This table has millions of clones, more than 90% appearing once. Material: naive CD4+ T cells sorted from blood. Regarding subset: CD45RA+ positively selected. This sequence joins TRBV4-1 and TRBJ2-7; 10 nucleotides line up with TRBD1. This TCR derives from a man between 18 and 29 years old in good health. CDR3 DNA sequence: TGCGCCAGCAGCCAAGGGGACAGGGGCTACGAGCAGTACTTC. It is translated as CASSQGDRGYEQYF.